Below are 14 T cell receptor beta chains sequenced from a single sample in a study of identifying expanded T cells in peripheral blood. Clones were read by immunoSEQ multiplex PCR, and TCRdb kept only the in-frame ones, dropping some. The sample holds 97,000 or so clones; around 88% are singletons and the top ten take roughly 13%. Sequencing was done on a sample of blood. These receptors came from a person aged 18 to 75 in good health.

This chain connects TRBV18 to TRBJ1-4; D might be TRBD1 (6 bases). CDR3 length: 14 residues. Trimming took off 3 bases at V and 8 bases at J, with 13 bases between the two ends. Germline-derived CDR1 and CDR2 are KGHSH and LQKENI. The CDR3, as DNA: TGTGCCAGCTCACCCTCCTACGACAGGGAAAAACTGTTTTTT. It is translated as CASSPSYDREKLFF.

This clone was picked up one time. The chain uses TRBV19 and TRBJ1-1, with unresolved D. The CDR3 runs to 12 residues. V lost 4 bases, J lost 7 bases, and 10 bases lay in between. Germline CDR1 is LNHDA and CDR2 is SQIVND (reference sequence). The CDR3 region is CASSRGRSEAFF. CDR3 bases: TGTGCCAGTAGTAGAGGACGTAGTGAAGCTTTCTTT.

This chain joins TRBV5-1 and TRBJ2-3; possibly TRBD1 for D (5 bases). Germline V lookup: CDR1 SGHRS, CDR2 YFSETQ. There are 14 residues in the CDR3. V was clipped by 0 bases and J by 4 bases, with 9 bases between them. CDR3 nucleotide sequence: TGCGCCAGCAGCTTGGTAGGGGTGGCAGATACGCAGTATTTT. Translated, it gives CASSLVGVADTQYF.

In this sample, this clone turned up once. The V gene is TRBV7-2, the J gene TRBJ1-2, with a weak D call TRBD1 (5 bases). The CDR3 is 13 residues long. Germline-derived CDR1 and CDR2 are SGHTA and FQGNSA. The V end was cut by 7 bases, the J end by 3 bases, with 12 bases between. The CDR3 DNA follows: TGTGCCAGCACCTACCAGGGTGACTATGGCTACACCTTC. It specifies CASTYQGDYGYTF.

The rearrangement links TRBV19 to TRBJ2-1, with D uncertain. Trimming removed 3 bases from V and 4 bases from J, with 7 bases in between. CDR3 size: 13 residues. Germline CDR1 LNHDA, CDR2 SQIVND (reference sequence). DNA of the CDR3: TGTGCCAGTAGTATTGACATATACAATGAGCAGTTCTTC. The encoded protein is CASSIDIYNEQFF.

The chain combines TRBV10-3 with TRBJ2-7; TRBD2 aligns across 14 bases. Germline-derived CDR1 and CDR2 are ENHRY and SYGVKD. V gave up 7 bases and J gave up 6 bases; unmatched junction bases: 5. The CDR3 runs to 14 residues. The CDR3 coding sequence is TGTGCCATCACCCCTGGGACTAGCGGGAGCGAGCAGTACTTC. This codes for CAITPGTSGSEQYF.

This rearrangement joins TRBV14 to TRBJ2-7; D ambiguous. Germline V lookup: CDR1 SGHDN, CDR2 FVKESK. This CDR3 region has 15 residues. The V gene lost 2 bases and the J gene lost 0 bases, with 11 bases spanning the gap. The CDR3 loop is CASSQIVSRSYEQYF. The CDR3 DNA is TGTGCCAGCAGCCAAATCGTATCGCGCTCCTACGAGCAGTACTTC.

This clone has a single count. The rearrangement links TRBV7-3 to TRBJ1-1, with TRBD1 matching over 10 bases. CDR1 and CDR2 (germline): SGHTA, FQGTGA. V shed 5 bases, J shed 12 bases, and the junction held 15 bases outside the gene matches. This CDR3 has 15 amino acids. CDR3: CASSQGGPGQGMSFF. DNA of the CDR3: TGTGCCAGCAGCCAAGGAGGCCCGGGACAGGGGATGTCTTTCTTT.

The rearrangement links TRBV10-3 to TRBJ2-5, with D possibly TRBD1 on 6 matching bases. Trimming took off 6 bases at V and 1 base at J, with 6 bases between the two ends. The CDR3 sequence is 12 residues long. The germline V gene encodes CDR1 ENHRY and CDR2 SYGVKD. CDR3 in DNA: TGTGCCATCAGAGGGGGCCAAGAGACCCAGTACTTC. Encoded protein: CAIRGGQETQYF.

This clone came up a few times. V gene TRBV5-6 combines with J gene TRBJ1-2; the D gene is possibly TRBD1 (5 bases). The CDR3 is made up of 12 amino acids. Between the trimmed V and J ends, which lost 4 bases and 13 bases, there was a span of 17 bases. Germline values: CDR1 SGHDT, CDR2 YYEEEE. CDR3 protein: CASSLGHNRGTF. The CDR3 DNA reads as TGTGCCAGCAGCCTAGGACACAACCGGGGCACCTTC.

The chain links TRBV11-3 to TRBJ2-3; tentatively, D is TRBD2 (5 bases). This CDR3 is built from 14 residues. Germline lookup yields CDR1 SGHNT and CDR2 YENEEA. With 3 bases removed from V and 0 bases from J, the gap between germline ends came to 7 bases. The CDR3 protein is CASSFEGSTDTQYF. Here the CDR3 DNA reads TGTGCCAGCAGCTTTGAGGGCAGCACAGATACGCAGTATTTT.

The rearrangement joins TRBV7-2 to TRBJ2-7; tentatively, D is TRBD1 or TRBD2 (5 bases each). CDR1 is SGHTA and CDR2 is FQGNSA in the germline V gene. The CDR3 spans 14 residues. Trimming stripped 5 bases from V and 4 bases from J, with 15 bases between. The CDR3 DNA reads TGTGCCAGCAGCCCGGGACCTCGCAGGTACGAGCAGTACTTC. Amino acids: CASSPGPRRYEQYF.

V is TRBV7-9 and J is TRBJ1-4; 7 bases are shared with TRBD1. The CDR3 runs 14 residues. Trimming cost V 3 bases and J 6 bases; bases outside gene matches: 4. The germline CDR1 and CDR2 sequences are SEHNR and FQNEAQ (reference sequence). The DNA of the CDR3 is TGTGCCAGCAGCTTTTCAGGGGGGGATGAAAAACTGTTTTTT. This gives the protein CASSFSGGDEKLFF.

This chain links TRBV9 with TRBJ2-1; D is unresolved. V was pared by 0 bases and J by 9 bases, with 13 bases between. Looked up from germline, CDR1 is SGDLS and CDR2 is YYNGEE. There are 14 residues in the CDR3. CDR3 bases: TGTGCCAGCAGCGTAGTTGAGAAAAGAGGTGAGCAGTTCTTC. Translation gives CASSVVEKRGEQFF.